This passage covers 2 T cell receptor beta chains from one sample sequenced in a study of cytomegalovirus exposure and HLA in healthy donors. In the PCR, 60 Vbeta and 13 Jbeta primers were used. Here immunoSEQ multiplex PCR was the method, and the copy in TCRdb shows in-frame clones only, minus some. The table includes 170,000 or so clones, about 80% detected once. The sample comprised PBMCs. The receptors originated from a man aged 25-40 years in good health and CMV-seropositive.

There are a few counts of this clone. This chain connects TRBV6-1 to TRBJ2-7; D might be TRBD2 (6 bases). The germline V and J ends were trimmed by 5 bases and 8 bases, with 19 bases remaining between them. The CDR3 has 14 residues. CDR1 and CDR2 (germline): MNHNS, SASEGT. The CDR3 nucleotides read TGTGCCAGCAGTAAACGGTCGGCTAGCGATAAGCAGTACTTC. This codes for CASSKRSASDKQYF.

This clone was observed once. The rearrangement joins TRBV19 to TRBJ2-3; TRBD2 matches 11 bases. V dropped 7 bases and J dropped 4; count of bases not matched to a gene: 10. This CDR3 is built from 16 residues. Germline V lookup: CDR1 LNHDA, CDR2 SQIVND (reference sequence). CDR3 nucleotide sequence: TGTGCCAGTACCCCCTCTAGCGGGGGGTTTTCAGATACGCAGTATTTT. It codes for CASTPSSGGFSDTQYF.